Listed here are 3 T cell receptor beta chains from one sample, sequenced in a study of CD8+ T cells in alopecia areata. Sequencing relied on a cDNA template that was reverse transcribed from extracted RNA. Data came from immunoSEQ multiplex PCR; TCRdb stores just in-frame clones and leaves some out. This sample yields about 200,000 clones, of which over 45% are seen a single time; approximately 5.1% belongs to the top ten. Treatment denoted: oral pan-JAK inhibitor, 5-10 mg twice daily. The sample consisted of CD4+ T cells sorted from blood, taken at week 24, from a patient treated with tofacitinib. The receptors come from a human donor with alopecia areata.

The chain combines TRBV4-1 with TRBJ1-6; a possible D gene is TRBD1 (5 bases). Germline V gene data show CDR1 as MGHRA and CDR2 as YSYEKL. Between the trimmed V and J ends, which lost 4 bases and 8 bases, there was a span of 12 bases. The CDR3 has 14 residues. The CDR3 DNA follows: TGCGCCAGCAGCCTGGGCAGGGTTGATTCACCCCTCCACTTT. This codes for CASSLGRVDSPLHF.

The V and J genes are TRBV5-4 and TRBJ2-5, with TRBD1 matching 7 bases. The CDR3 has 15 amino acids. The V gene's germline CDR1 is SGHNT and CDR2 YYREEE (reference sequence). The ends lost 4 bases at V and 2 bases at J; junction bases unmatched: 8. CDR3 nucleotides: TGTGCCAGCAGCATTACCGGGACAGAGCAAGAGACCCAGTACTTC. Encoded protein: CASSITGTEQETQYF.

Concerning this clone: Within the sample, other DNA sequences also encode this same CDR3. The V and J genes are TRBV7-2 and TRBJ2-5; D gene uncertain. The CDR3 is 11 amino acids. CDR1 is SGHTA and CDR2 is FQGNSA in the germline V gene. V lost 0 bases, J lost 8 bases, and 4 bases lay in between. CDR3 DNA: TGTGCCAGCAGCTTAGCTGGAACCCAGTACTTC. Protein: CASSLAGTQYF. The variable domain in full, with the rest retrieved from reference TRBV7-2 and TRBJ2-5, is GAGVSQSPSNKVTEKGKDVELRCDPISGHTALYWYRQSLGQGLEFLIYFQGNSAPDKSGLPSDRFSAERTGGSVSTLTIQRTQQEDSAVYLCASSLAGTQYFGPGTRLLVL.